This T cell receptor beta chain is from a study of naive and memory T cell subsets. Both TRBC1 and TRBC2 were covered by a beta constant-region primer of two equimolar oligonucleotides. Four rounds of PCR amplified the ligated cDNA using nested alpha and beta constant-region primers plus SP2. TCRdb ran MiXCR on the UMI-ligation and nested PCR reads and lists one entry per CDR3 protein. The sample shows about 150,000 distinct CDR3 sequences, approximately 22% of them seen only once. The study's findings and limits: Especially in CD8 cells, naive repertoires contained a few larger clonotypes, possibly CD45RA-re-expressing memory cells.

Remarks on this clonotype: Its antigen is currently unknown.

CDR1 is MNHEY and CDR2 is SVGEGT in the germline V gene. The CDR3 spans 13 residues. V was trimmed by 2 bases and J by 1 base, leaving 5 bases between them. Sequenced sample: naive CD4+ T cells from blood. This TCR derives from a human donor in good health. The rearrangement uses TRBV6-2 or TRBV6-3 and TRBJ1-2, with D unclear. The CDR3 DNA is TGTGCCAGCAGTTACAGGGATAACTATGGCTACACCTTC. Translated, it gives CASSYRDNYGYTF.